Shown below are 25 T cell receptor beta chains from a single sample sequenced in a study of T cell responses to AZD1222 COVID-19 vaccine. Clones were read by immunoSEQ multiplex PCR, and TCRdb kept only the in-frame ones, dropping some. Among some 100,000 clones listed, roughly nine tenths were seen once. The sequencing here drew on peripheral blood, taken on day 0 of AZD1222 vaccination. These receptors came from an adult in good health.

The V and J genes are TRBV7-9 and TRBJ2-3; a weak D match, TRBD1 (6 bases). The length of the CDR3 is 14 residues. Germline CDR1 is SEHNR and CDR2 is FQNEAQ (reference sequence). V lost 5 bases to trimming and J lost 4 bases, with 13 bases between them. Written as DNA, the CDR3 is TGTGCCAGCAGCATACTCCAGGGGTCAGATACGCAGTATTTT. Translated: CASSILQGSDTQYF. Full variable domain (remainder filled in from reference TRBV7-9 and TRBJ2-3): DTGVSQNPRHKITKRGQNVTFRCDPISEHNRLYWYRQTLGQGPEFLTYFQNEAQLEKSRLLSDRFSAERPKGSFSTLEIQRTEQGDSAMYLCASSILQGSDTQYFGPGTRLTVL.

As DNA, the CDR3 is TGTGCCAGCAGAGACAGTTCTAACTATGGCTACACCTTC. It is translated as CASRDSSNYGYTF. The chain combines TRBV28 with TRBJ1-2, with TRBD1 as a possible D gene (5 bases). The CDR3 spans 13 residues. Germline V gene lookup returns CDR1 MDHEN and CDR2 SYDVKM. V was clipped by 6 bases and J by 0 bases, with 8 bases between them.

The CDR3 here is CASSPWAQATSGANVLTF. DNA for the CDR3: TGTGCCAGCAGCCCCTGGGCGCAGGCGACATCTGGGGCCAACGTCCTGACTTTC. The chain has TRBV9 and TRBJ2-6; D gene ambiguous. V lost 4 bases and J lost 1, with 18 bases in between. Looked up from germline, CDR1 is SGDLS and CDR2 is YYNGEE. This CDR3 has 18 amino acids.

The CDR3 sequence: CASSETGAGMNYGYTF. The CDR3 DNA reads as TGTGCCAGCAGCGAGACAGGGGCAGGGATGAACTATGGCTACACCTTC. The chain employs TRBV7-8 and TRBJ1-2; 8 bases are a match to TRBD1. The CDR3 consists of 16 residues. V trimming: 5 bases; J trimming: 2 bases; junction bases outside the gene matches: 10. Germline-derived CDR1 and CDR2 are SGHVS and FQNEAQ.

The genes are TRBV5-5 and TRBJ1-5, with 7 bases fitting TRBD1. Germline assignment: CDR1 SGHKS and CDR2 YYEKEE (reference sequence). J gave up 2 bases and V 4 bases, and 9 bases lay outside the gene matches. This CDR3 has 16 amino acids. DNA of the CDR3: TGTGCCAGCAGCCCAGGGACAGAGGGAGGCAATCAGCCCCAGCATTTT. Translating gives CASSPGTEGGNQPQHF.

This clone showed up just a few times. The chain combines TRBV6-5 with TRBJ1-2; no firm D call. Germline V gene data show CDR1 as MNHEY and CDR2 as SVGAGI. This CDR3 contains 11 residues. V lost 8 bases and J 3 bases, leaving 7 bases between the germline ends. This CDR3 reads CASGRYYGYTF. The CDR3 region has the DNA TGTGCCAGCGGCCGCTACTATGGCTACACCTTC.

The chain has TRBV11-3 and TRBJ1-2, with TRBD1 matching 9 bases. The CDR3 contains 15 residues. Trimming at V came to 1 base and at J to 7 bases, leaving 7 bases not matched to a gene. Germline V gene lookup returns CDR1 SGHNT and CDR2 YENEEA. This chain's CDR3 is CASSLGGGQGSGYTF. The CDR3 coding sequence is TGTGCCAGCAGCTTAGGGGGGGGACAGGGCTCTGGCTACACCTTC.

The CDR3 spells CSVEDPPETPLGNQPQHF. CDR3 nucleotides: TGCAGCGTTGAAGATCCCCCCGAGACTCCGTTGGGCAATCAGCCCCAGCATTTT. The genes are TRBV29-1 and TRBJ1-5; D ambiguous. This CDR3 has 18 amino acids. Germline V lookup: CDR1 SQVTM, CDR2 ANQGSEA. V gave up 0 bases and J gave up 2 bases, with 20 bases separating them.

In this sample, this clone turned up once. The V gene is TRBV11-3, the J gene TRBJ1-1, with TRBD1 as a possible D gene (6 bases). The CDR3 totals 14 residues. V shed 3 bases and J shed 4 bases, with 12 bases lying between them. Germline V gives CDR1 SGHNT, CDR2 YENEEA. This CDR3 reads CASSFLGGGTEAFF. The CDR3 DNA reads TGTGCCAGCAGCTTCTTGGGGGGCGGCACTGAAGCTTTCTTT.

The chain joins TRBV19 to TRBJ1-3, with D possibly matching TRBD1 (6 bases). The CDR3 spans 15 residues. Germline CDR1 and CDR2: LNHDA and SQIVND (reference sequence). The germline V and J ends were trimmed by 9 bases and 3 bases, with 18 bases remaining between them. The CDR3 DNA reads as TGTGCCAGCCAAGGGGGGCGGCAATATGGAAACACCATATATTTT. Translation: CASQGGRQYGNTIYF.

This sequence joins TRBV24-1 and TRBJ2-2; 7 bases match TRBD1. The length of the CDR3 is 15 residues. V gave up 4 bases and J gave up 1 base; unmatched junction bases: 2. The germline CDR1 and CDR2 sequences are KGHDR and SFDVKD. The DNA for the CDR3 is TGTGCCACCAGTGACAACAGGGGGAACACCGGGGAGCTGTTTTTT. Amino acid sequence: CATSDNRGNTGELFF.

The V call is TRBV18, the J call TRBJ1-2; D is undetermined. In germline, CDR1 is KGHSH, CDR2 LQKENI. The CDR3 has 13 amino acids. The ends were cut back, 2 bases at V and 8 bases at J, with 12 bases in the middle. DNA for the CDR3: TGTGCCAGCTCACCAGAGGTCGGACGGGGCTACACCTTC. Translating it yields CASSPEVGRGYTF. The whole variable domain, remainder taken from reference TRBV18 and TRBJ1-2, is NAGVMQNPRHLVRRRGQEARLRCSPMKGHSHVYWYRQLPEEGLKFMVYLQKENIIDESGMPKERFSAEFPKEGPSILRIQQVVRGDSAAYFCASSPEVGRGYTFGSGTRLTVV.

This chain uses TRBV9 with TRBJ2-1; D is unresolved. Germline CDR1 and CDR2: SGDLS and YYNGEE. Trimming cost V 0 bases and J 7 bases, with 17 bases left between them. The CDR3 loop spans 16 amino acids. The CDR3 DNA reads TGTGCCAGCAGCGTAGGCTCTATAGGACGAAGAAATGAGCAGTTCTTC. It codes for CASSVGSIGRRNEQFF.

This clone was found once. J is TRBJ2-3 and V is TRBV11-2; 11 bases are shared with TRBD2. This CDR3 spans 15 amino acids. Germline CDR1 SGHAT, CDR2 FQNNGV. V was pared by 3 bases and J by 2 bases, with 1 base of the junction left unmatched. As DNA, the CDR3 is TGTGCCAGCAGCTTGGGACTAGCGGACACAGATACGCAGTATTTT. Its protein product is CASSLGLADTDTQYF.

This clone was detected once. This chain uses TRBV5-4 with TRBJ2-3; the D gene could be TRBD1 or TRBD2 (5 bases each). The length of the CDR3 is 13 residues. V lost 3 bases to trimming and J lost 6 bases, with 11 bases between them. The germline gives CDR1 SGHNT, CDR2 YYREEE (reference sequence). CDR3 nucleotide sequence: TGTGCCAGCAGCTGGGGGACGGCCGATACGCAGTATTTT. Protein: CASSWGTADTQYF.

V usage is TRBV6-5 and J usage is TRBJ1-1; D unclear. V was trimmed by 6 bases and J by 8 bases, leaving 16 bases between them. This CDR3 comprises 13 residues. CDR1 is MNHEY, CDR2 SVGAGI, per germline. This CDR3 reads CASSRTLLSEAFF. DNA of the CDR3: TGTGCCAGCAGCCGGACCCTTCTCTCGGAAGCTTTCTTT.

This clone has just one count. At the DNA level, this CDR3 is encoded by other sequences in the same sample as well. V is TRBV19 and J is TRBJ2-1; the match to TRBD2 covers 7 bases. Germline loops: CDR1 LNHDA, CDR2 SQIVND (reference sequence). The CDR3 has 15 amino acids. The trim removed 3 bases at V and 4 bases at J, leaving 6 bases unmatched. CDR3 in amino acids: CASSIGASGYNEQFF. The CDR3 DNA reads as TGTGCCAGTAGTATTGGGGCTAGCGGATACAATGAGCAGTTCTTC. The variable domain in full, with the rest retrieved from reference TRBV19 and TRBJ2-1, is DGGITQSPKYLFRKEGQNVTLSCEQNLNHDAMYWYRQDPGQGLRLIYYSQIVNDFQKGDIAEGYSVSREKKESFPLTVTSAQKNPTAFYLCASSIGASGYNEQFFGPGTRLTVL.

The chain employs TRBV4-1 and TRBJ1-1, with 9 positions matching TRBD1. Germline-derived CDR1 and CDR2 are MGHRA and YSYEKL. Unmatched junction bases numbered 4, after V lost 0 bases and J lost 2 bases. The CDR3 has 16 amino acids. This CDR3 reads CASSQDGTGTNTEAFF. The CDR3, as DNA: TGCGCCAGCAGCCAAGATGGGACAGGGACAAACACTGAAGCTTTCTTT.

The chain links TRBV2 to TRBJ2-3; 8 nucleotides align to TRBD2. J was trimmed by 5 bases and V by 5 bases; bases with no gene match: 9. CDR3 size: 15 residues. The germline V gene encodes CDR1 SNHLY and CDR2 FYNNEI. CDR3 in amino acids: CASSLGTRGRDTQYF. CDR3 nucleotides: TGTGCCAGCAGTCTCGGGACTAGGGGAAGAGATACGCAGTATTTT.

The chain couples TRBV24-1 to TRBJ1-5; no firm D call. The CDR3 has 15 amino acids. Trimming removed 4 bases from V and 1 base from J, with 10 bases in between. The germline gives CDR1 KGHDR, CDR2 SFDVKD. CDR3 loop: CATSEEGKSNQPQHF. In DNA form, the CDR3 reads TGTGCCACCAGTGAAGAGGGAAAGAGCAATCAGCCCCAGCATTTT.

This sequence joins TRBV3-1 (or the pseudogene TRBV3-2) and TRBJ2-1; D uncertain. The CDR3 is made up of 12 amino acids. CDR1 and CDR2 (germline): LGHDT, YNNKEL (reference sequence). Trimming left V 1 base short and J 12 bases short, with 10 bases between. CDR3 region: CASSQVAWAQFF. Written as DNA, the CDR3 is TGTGCCAGCAGCCAAGTGGCCTGGGCGCAGTTCTTC.

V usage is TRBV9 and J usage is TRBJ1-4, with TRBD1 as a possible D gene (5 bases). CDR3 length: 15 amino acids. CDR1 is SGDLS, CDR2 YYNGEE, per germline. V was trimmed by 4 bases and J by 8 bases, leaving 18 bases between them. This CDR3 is CASSPRDPGSEKLFF. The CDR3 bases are TGTGCCAGCAGCCCCCGGGACCCGGGGAGCGAAAAACTGTTTTTT.

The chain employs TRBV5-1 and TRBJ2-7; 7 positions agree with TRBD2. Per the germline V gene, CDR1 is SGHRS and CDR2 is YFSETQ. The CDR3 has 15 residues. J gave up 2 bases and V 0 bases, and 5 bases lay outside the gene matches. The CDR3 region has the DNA TGCGCCAGCAGCTTGGCCACGGGACTAACCTACGAGCAGTACTTC. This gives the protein CASSLATGLTYEQYF.

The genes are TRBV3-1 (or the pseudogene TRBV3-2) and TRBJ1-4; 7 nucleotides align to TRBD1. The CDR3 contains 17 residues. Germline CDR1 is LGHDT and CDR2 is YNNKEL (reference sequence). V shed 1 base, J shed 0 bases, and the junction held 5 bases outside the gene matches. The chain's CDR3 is CASSQGRGTATNEKLFF. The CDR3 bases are TGTGCCAGCAGCCAAGGGAGGGGGACAGCAACTAATGAAAAACTGTTTTTT.

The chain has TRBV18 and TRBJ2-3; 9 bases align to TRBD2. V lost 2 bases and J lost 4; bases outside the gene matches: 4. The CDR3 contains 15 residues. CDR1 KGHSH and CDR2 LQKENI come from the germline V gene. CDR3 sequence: CASSPVSGSADTQYF. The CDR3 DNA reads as TGTGCCAGCTCACCAGTTAGCGGGAGCGCAGATACGCAGTATTTT.